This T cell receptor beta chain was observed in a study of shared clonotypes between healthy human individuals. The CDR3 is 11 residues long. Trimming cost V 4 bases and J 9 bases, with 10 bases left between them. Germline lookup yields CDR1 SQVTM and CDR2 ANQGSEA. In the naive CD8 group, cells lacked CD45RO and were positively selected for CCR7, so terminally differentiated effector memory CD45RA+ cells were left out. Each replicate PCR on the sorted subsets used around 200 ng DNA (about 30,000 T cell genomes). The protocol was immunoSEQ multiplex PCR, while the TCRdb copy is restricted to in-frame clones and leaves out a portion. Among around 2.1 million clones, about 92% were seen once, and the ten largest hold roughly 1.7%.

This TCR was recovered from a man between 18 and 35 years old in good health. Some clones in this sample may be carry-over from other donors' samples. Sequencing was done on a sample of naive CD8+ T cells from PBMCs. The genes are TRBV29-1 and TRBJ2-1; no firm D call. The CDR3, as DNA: TGCAGCGTTGCGGTCTGGGGTGAGCAGTTCTTC. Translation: CSVAVWGEQFF.